Detailed here is one T cell receptor beta chain. Repertoires were generated with immunoSEQ multiplex PCR, while TCRdb's copy carries only in-frame clones and drops some. The table lists a few hundred thousand clones, around 91% of them singletons, with approximately 8.8% in the top ten. Those who participated ranged in age from roughly 18 to 90 years and resided in 20 to 30 US areas. Grouping used clinical history reported by participants in a survey and questionnaire. Two negative PCRs, clearance, or symptom resolution were required of recovered Cohort 3 donors. These data come from a study of blood T cell repertoires in COVID-19. The specimen sequenced was PBMCs or T cells enriched from blood (not recorded which). This receptor was obtained from a woman between 35 and 50 years old who had recovered from COVID-19.

Here the CDR3 DNA reads TGTGCCAGCAGCTTCAGCGGGGGGCCCTACGAGCAGTACTTC. Amino acid sequence: CASSFSGGPYEQYF. The genes are TRBV7-2 and TRBJ2-7; 9 nucleotides align to TRBD2. Germline CDR1 is SGHTA and CDR2 is FQGNSA. The CDR3 has 14 amino acids. V lost 3 bases and J lost 2; bases outside the gene matches: 2.